This entry concerns a single T cell receptor beta chain. The target antigen is unknown. The sample is drawn from a study of regulatory T cells in long-lasting Graves disease. CDR3-region Arm-PCR and iRepertoire HTBI primers produced the TCR beta libraries. TCRdb used MiXCR to reprocess the multiplex PCR reads, holding one entry per CDR3 protein. The data contain around 240,000 distinct CDR3 sequences, approximately 20% of them singletons. The germline gives CDR1 LNHDA, CDR2 SQIVND (reference sequence). The CDR3 covers 14 residues. Trimming took 7 bases from V and 3 from J, leaving 13 bases between them. Documented time point: newly diagnosed GD, antithyroid drugs for less than 3 months. Generation of the TCR library employed RNA extracted from PBMCs. The study's findings and limits: Persistent disease samples used TRBV28, TRBJ1-2 and TRBJ2-5 preferentially.

This sample was also put to use in a study of T cells in Graves' hyperthyroidism and ophthalmopathy. Per that study: The study excluded patients with uncontrolled infection, other autoimmune disease, pregnancy or lactation. During a first-round RT-PCR of the TCR CDR3, the HTBI primer set was used.

The sequence was collected from a woman in her 30s with Graves disease. This chain uses TRBV19 with TRBJ1-5, with D unclear. Sequencing was performed on peripheral blood mononuclear cells (PBMCs), taken at new diagnosis, from a patient treated with antithyroid drugs. The CDR3 spells CASKIRELNQPQHF. In DNA form, the CDR3 reads TGTGCCAGTAAAATTAGGGAACTCAATCAGCCCCAGCATTTT. Variable domain in full (rest from reference TRBV19 and TRBJ1-5): DGGITQSPKYLFRKEGQNVTLSCEQNLNHDAMYWYRQDPGQGLRLIYYSQIVNDFQKGDIAEGYSVSREKKESFPLTVTSAQKNPTAFYLCASKIRELNQPQHFGDGTRLSIL.